These 14 T cell receptor beta chains were sequenced from one sample in a study of blood T cell repertoires in COVID-19. The protocol was immunoSEQ multiplex PCR, while the TCRdb copy is restricted to in-frame clones and leaves out a portion. Among 55,000 to 90,000 clones listed, about 89% were seen once. Sequencing was carried out using peripheral blood. Receptor source: a woman in her sixties or seventies with acute or convalescent COVID-19.

V and J are TRBV4-2 and TRBJ1-3; 9 bases match TRBD1. The length of the CDR3 is 17 residues. V dropped 1 base and J dropped 2; count of bases not matched to a gene: 6. Per germline, CDR1 LGHNA and CDR2 YNFKEQ. CDR3 protein: CASSQGTGGVAGNTIYF. In DNA, the CDR3 is TGTGCCAGCAGCCAAGGTACAGGGGGCGTAGCTGGAAACACCATATATTTT.

This sequence joins TRBV27 and TRBJ2-7; 12 bases are a match to TRBD2. Germline values: CDR1 MNHEY, CDR2 SMNVEV (reference sequence). Trimming took 2 bases from V and 7 from J; bases not matched to a gene: 9. This CDR3 comprises 16 residues. CDR3 loop: CASSLRASGGGKEQYF. CDR3 DNA: TGTGCCAGCAGTTTAAGGGCTAGCGGGGGGGGGAAAGAGCAGTACTTC.

Concerning this clone: The same CDR3 is also encoded by other DNA sequences in this sample. CDR3 in DNA: TGCGCCAGCAGCTTAGGACAGGGAGGGACTGAAGCTTTCTTT. It specifies CASSLGQGGTEAFF. This chain uses TRBV5-1 with TRBJ1-1, with TRBD1 matching over 8 bases. This CDR3 has 14 residues. From germline, CDR1 is SGHRS and CDR2 YFSETQ. Trimming cost V 2 bases and J 5 bases; bases outside gene matches: 5. Full variable domain (missing parts from reference TRBV5-1 and TRBJ1-1): KAGVTQTPRYLIKTRGQQVTLSCSPISGHRSVSWYQQTPGQGLQFLFEYFSETQRNKGNFPGRFSGRQFSNSRSEMNVSTLELGDSALYLCASSLGQGGTEAFFGQGTRLTVV.

V and J are TRBV3-1 (or the pseudogene TRBV3-2) and TRBJ2-7; 9 nucleotides match TRBD2. V lost 1 base, J lost 3 bases, and 4 bases stayed unmatched. Germline assignment: CDR1 LGHDT and CDR2 YNNKEL (reference sequence). The CDR3 is 15 residues long. Written as DNA, the CDR3 is TGTGCCAGCAGCCAAGGGATTAGCGGGGGCTACGAGCAGTACTTC. Amino acids: CASSQGISGGYEQYF.

The chain is built from TRBV12-3 or TRBV12-4 and TRBJ2-3; D perhaps matches TRBD2 (5 bases). V lost 6 bases, J lost 3 bases, and 10 bases lay in between. The CDR3 consists of 13 residues. This CDR3 is CASSYIATDTQYF. The CDR3 DNA reads as TGTGCCAGCAGCTACATAGCGACAGATACGCAGTATTTT.

This chain joins TRBV3-1 (or the pseudogene TRBV3-2) and TRBJ2-5; D not resolved. This CDR3 spans 15 amino acids. Trimming left V 2 bases short and J 4 bases short, with 14 bases between. In germline, CDR1 is LGHDT, CDR2 YNNKEL (reference sequence). CDR3 bases: TGTGCCAGCAGCCAAAACGCACTTCCGTTAGAGACCCAGTACTTC. Translation: CASSQNALPLETQYF.

This clone was observed once. This chain joins TRBV19 and TRBJ1-5; D remains unclear. The germline V gene has CDR1 LNHDA and CDR2 SQIVND (reference sequence). The CDR3 loop spans 17 amino acids. The V end lost 1 base, the J end lost 0 bases, and 13 bases lay between the germline ends. DNA of the CDR3: TGTGCCAGTAGTATAGGCGGCGGCTCATATAGCAATCAGCCCCAGCATTTT. As protein: CASSIGGGSYSNQPQHF.

V and J are TRBV21-1 and TRBJ1-5; TRBD1 is the table's D call, not checked against the DNA. TRBV21-1 is marked as a pseudogene. This CDR3 comprises 14 residues. The CDR3 sequence: CASTTGTTNQPQHF. The CDR3 DNA follows: TGTGCCAGCACCACCGGGACAACCAATCAGCCCCAGCATTTT.

The chain couples TRBV19 to TRBJ2-5, with TRBD1 matching 11 bases. The CDR3 runs to 19 residues. The V gene end was trimmed by 3 bases and the J gene end by 4 bases; junction bases not matched to a gene: 16. Germline CDR1 reads LNHDA; CDR2 reads SQIVND (reference sequence). The CDR3 sequence: CASSMFLGQGANLGETQYF. DNA of the CDR3: TGTGCCAGTAGTATGTTCCTCGGACAGGGGGCCAATCTGGGAGAGACCCAGTACTTC.

This chain uses TRBV6-5 with TRBJ2-7; TRBD1 matches 7 bases. The V and J ends lost 7 bases and 6 bases, in that order; junction bases with no gene match: 9. The V gene's germline CDR1 is MNHEY and CDR2 SVGAGI. This CDR3 is 13 amino acids long. CDR3 sequence (DNA): TGTGCCAGCAAGCGACAGGGCGATGGCGAGCAGTACTTC. It encodes CASKRQGDGEQYF.

For the CDR3, the DNA is TGTGCCAGCAGTGAGGGACATTACTACGAGCAGTACTTC. It is translated as CASSEGHYYEQYF. This chain links TRBV6-1 with TRBJ2-7; a possible D gene is TRBD1 (6 bases). V was cut by 3 bases and J by 3 bases, with 9 bases left in between. CDR1 MNHNS and CDR2 SASEGT come from the germline V gene. The CDR3 runs 13 residues.

The chain joins TRBV5-1 to TRBJ2-7; 9 bases are a match to TRBD1. Looked up from germline, CDR1 is SGHRS and CDR2 is YFSETQ. V lost 0 bases, J lost 9 bases, and 7 bases stayed unmatched. The CDR3 is 14 amino acids. Here the CDR3 reads CASSLGTGEAAQYF. The CDR3 region has the DNA TGCGCCAGCAGCTTGGGGACAGGGGAAGCGGCGCAGTACTTC.

The chain couples TRBV3-1 (or the pseudogene TRBV3-2) to TRBJ1-1; D remains ambiguous. V was cut by 0 bases and J by 4 bases, with 12 bases left in between. The germline V gene has CDR1 LGHDT and CDR2 YNNKEL (reference sequence). The CDR3 loop spans 15 amino acids. The CDR3 reads CASSQEVGSGTEAFF. CDR3 nucleotides: TGTGCCAGCAGCCAAGAGGTAGGGAGTGGCACTGAAGCTTTCTTT.

The genes are TRBV7-9 and TRBJ2-7; D is ambiguous. Deletions cut 4 bases from V and 0 bases from J, with 10 bases between. The CDR3 has 14 amino acids. Germline V CDR1 and CDR2: SEHNR, FQNEAQ (reference sequence). The CDR3 DNA reads as TGTGCCAGCAGCTCCTCCACCGGCTCCTACGAGCAGTACTTC. Translation gives CASSSSTGSYEQYF.